This entry is about one T cell receptor (beta chain). Its cognate antigen is unknown. The V and J ends lost 5 bases and 7 bases respectively, with 6 bases between them. Germline V gene sequence: CDR1 SGDLS, CDR2 YYNGEE. This CDR3 region has 10 residues. These data belong to a study of cytomegalovirus exposure and HLA in healthy donors. The study's findings and limits: For most TCR beta V segments, an earlier analysis put the productive rate at about 87% or about 30% of the time. TCR beta V- and J-gene trimming, according to a later analysis, was linked to a missense DCLRE1C variant.

Healthy bone marrow donors made up the donors. The PCR ran on 60 Vbeta and 13 Jbeta primers. The assay was immunoSEQ multiplex PCR, and TCRdb's table has in-frame clones only and misses some. The data contain about 120,000 clones, around three quarters of them seen just once; the ten biggest clones take up 3.5% to 4.5%. The rearrangement uses TRBV9 and TRBJ1-2; no firm D call. The sequence was collected from a young man in good health and CMV-seropositive. The sequenced material came from PBMCs. In DNA form, the CDR3 reads TGTGCCAGCAGGCAGGTTGGCTACACCTTC. Protein sequence: CASRQVGYTF.